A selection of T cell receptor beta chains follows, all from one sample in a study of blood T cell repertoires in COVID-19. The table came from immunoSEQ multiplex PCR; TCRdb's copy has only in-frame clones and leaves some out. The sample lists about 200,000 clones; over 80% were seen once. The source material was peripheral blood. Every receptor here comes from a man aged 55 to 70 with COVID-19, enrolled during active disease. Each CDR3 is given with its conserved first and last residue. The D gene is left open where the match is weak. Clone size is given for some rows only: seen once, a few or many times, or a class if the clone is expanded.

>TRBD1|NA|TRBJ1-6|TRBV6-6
TGTGCCAGCAGTCGACTTCATCCGGGACAGGGGGCGAGGTCACCCCTCCACTTT
CASSRLHPGQGARSPLHF
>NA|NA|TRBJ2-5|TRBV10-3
TGTGCCATCACTCGGGACTTCGGAGAGACCCAGTACTTC
CAITRDFGETQYF
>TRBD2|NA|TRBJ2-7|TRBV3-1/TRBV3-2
TGTGCCAGCAGCCACCATTCCGGGACTAGCGGACCGAACTTC
CASSHHSGTSGPNF
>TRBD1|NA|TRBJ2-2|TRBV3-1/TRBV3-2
TGTGCCAGCAGCCAGACAGGGGTCACCGGGGAGCTGTTTTTT
CASSQTGVTGELFF
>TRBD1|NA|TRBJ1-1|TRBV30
TGTGCCTGGAGTGTTCCAGACAGGGGGCGCACTGAAGCTTTCTTT
CAWSVPDRGRTEAFF
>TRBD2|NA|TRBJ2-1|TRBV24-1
TGTGCCACCAGTGATTCGGGACTAGCGGGAGGGAATGAGCAGTTCTTC
CATSDSGLAGGNEQFF
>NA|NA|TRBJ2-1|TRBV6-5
TGTGCCAGCAGTTACTCTGGGCCCTCCTACAATGAGCAGTTCTTC
CASSYSGPSYNEQFF
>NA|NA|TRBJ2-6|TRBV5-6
TGTGCCAGCAGCTTGGCCGGGTATGGCGAAGGGGCCAACGTCCTGACTTTC
CASSLAGYGEGANVLTF
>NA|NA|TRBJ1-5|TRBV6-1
TGTGCCAGCAGTGAAACGGGGTTACGGCAGCCCCAGCATTTT
CASSETGLRQPQHF
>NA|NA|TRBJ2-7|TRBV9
TGTGCCAGCTCCCGAGAGCCGACAGTCTCCTACGAGCAGTACTTC
CASSREPTVSYEQYF
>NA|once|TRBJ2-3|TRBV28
TGTGCCAGCAGTTTGAGCAGGGGGGTGGAGGGGACAGATACGCAGTATTTT
CASSLSRGVEGTDTQYF
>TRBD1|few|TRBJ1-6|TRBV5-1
TGCGCCAGCTCCCCGACAGGGGAGAATTCACCCCTCCACTTT
CASSPTGENSPLHF
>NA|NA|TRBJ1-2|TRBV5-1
TGCGCCAGCCAAGCTCAGGAAAAGGATGGCTACACCTTC
CASQAQEKDGYTF
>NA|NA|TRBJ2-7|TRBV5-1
TGCGCCAGCAGCAGCACCGGGGACACCTCCTACGAGCAGTACTTC
CASSSTGDTSYEQYF
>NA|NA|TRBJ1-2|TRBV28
TGTGCCAGCAGTCCTGGAAGGCAGGCATTCGGCCACACCTTC
CASSPGRQAFGHTF
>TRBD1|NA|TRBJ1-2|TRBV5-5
TGTGCCAGCAGCTTCGACAGGGACTACTATGGCTACACCTTC
CASSFDRDYYGYTF
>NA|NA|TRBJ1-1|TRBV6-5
TGTGCCAGCACACAGGGGAACACTGAAGCTTTCTTT
CASTQGNTEAFF
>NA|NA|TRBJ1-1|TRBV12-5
TGTGCTAGTGGCGTTACAGAAAAAGCTTTCTTT
CASGVTEKAFF
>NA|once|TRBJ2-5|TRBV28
TGTGCCAGCAGTTTTCGCGCACCTTTACAAGAGACCCAGTACTTC
CASSFRAPLQETQYF
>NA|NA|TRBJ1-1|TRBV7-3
TGTGCCAGCAGCTTAGGGGGCATGAACACTGAAGCTTTCTTT
CASSLGGMNTEAFF
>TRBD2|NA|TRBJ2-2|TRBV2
TGTGCCAGCAGGACGGGACTAGCGGGGTCCGGGGAGCTGTTTTTT
CASRTGLAGSGELFF